The 28 T cell receptor beta chains given below trace back to one sample, sequenced in a study of regulatory T cells in long-lasting Graves disease (dated by TCRdb to the early 2020s). To prepare the library, multiplex PCR was applied. The run used an Illumina HiSeq 4000. To build TCR beta libraries, CDR3 regions were amplified by Arm-PCR using iRepertoire HTBI primers. TCRdb itself trimmed the public reads at Q25 with fastp, ran MiXCR and retained productive beta chains. CDR3 protein sequences are deduplicated, and each keeps its most common genes and DNA. Recorded for this sample are about 660,000 distinct CDR3 sequences; approximately 31% of them occurred a single time. About two fifths of the sample is in the top ten clones. In light of the paper, this sample's time point label describes: persistent/refractory GD, antithyroid drugs over 5 years with positive TRAb. For both TCR sequencing and RNA sequencing, RNA was extracted from PBMCs in TRIzol.

The sequenced sample was peripheral blood mononuclear cells (PBMCs), obtained when the disease was refractory, from a patient treated with antithyroid drugs. The receptors shown here come from a female donor with Graves disease.

This clonotype came up many times. Here the CDR3 DNA reads TGCGCCAGCAGCTTGGGGCAGGGCCTACCTACCACTGAAGCTTTCTTT. This codes for CASSLGQGLPTTEAFF. The chain uses TRBV5-1 and TRBJ1-1; perhaps TRBD1 as D (5 bases). From germline, CDR1 is SGHRS and CDR2 YFSETQ. Deletions cut 0 bases from V and 4 bases from J, with 16 bases between. CDR3 length equals 16 residues.

The J gene is TRBJ1-5, the V gene TRBV5-5; 8 nucleotides line up with TRBD1. Germline assignment: CDR1 SGHKS and CDR2 YYEKEE (reference sequence). V lost 0 bases to trimming and J lost 8 bases; unmatched junction nucleotides: 7. The length of the CDR3 is 15 residues. The CDR3 sequence is CASSLGTGGGKPQHF. Written as DNA, the CDR3 is TGTGCCAGCAGCTTGGGTACAGGGGGAGGGAAGCCCCAGCATTTT.

This clonotype has only a few counts. The chain has TRBV19 and TRBJ1-4; D unclear. This CDR3 spans 14 amino acids. Germline V gives CDR1 LNHDA, CDR2 SQIVND (reference sequence). Trimming took off 8 bases at V and 7 bases at J, with 17 bases between the two ends. This chain's CDR3 is CASSRIDMGEKLFF. In DNA form, the CDR3 reads TGTGCCAGTTCCAGGATTGACATGGGTGAAAAACTGTTTTTT.

The genes are TRBV7-3 and TRBJ1-2; D is possibly TRBD1 (6 bases). The CDR3 contains 16 residues. CDR1 is SGHTA and CDR2 is FQGTGA in the germline V gene. Trimming took 1 base from V and 7 from J, leaving 19 bases between them. The CDR3 region has the DNA TGTGCCAGCAGCTTAATGGGGGGGGCCTCTTCGCTTGGCTACACCTTC. Its protein product is CASSLMGGASSLGYTF.

The V gene is TRBV4-2, the J gene TRBJ1-1; D ambiguous. The CDR3 loop spans 15 amino acids. Germline-derived CDR1 and CDR2 are LGHNA and YNFKEQ. V shed 0 bases and J shed 1 base, with 9 bases lying between them. Here the CDR3 DNA reads TGTGCCAGCAGCCAAGACAAACGGGAGAACACTGAAGCTTTCTTT. This codes for CASSQDKRENTEAFF.

This clonotype was counted only a few times. This may be a read error: a much more frequent sequence differs by one nucleotide. This sequence joins TRBV12-3 or TRBV12-4 and TRBJ1-2; D is unclear. CDR3 length equals 13 residues. The CDR3 DNA is TGTACCAGCAGTCTCCGGGAGAACTATGGCTACACCTTC. Translation gives CTSSLRENYGYTF.

The V and J genes are TRBV9 and TRBJ2-7; either TRBD1 or TRBD2 may supply D (5 bases each). Germline CDR1 and CDR2: SGDLS and YYNGEE. The CDR3 length is 14 residues. V lost 0 bases and J 3 bases, leaving 10 bases between the germline ends. CDR3 sequence (DNA): TGTGCCAGCAGCGTAGGGGGACGGTTCTACGAGCAGTACTTC. As protein: CASSVGGRFYEQYF.

For this clonotype: At one boundary the junction diverges from the germline segment, which might be a read error. The chain recombines TRBV10-3 with TRBJ1-2, with TRBD1 as a possible D gene (6 bases). This CDR3 comprises 15 residues. Per germline, CDR1 ENHRY and CDR2 SYGVKD. The chain's CDR3 is CAISEPGGARHGYAF. CDR3 DNA: TGTGCCATCAGTGAACCTGGGGGGGCACGGCATGGCTACGCCTTC.

The gene calls are TRBV7-6 and TRBJ2-1; 8 bases align to TRBD1. The CDR3 runs 15 residues. The germline CDR1 and CDR2 sequences are SGHVS and FNYEAQ. The junction had 8 bases not matched to a gene; V was cut back by 1 base and J by 9 bases. In DNA, the CDR3 is TGTGCCAGCAGCTTAGAGGGCAGGGGGCTGTTTGAGCAGTTCTTC. This codes for CASSLEGRGLFEQFF.

This clonotype occurred a few times. The chain combines TRBV19 with TRBJ1-1; D perhaps matches TRBD1 (6 bases). Trimming stripped 5 bases from V and 1 base from J, with 17 bases between. The CDR3 covers 16 residues. Germline V lookup: CDR1 LNHDA, CDR2 SQIVND (reference sequence). This CDR3 reads CASSSITGTPNTEAFF. The DNA of the CDR3 is TGTGCCAGTAGTTCGATCACCGGGACACCGAACACTGAAGCTTTCTTT.

This clonotype was seen a handful of times. The chain uses TRBV14 and TRBJ1-1; D not resolved. Trimming stripped 0 bases from V and 0 bases from J, with 14 bases between. The V gene's germline CDR1 is SGHDN and CDR2 FVKESK. CDR3 size: 17 residues. CDR3 amino acids: CASSQDTRVNMNTEAFF. The CDR3 DNA follows: TGTGCCAGCAGCCAAGATACCCGAGTCAACATGAACACTGAAGCTTTCTTT.

This clonotype was seen ten or more times. The chain couples TRBV27 to TRBJ1-2, with D perhaps matching TRBD1 (5 bases). Germline V lookup: CDR1 MNHEY, CDR2 SMNVEV (reference sequence). CDR3 length: 16 amino acids. Trimming cost V 6 bases and J 7 bases, with 24 bases left between them. The CDR3 sequence: CASSSLSSGTYGGYTF. Written as DNA, the CDR3 is TGTGCCAGCAGCTCCCTTAGTTCCGGGACCTACGGTGGCTACACCTTC.

The gene calls are TRBV5-8 and TRBJ1-1; D is unclear. In germline, CDR1 is SGHTS, CDR2 YDEGEE. V was pared by 1 base and J by 0 bases, with 7 bases between. This CDR3 contains 14 residues. CDR3 DNA sequence: TGTGCCAGCAGCTTGTTTGGGCTGAACACTGAAGCTTTCTTT. This translates into CASSLFGLNTEAFF.

This clonotype was seen at least ten times. The V gene is TRBV2, the J gene TRBJ1-4; D call uncertain. Germline V gene data show CDR1 as SNHLY and CDR2 as FYNNEI. The CDR3 length is 15 residues. Trimming removed 2 bases from V and 2 bases from J, with 9 bases in between. The CDR3 sequence is CASSESVGTNEKLFF. The CDR3 DNA is TGTGCCAGCAGTGAATCGGTGGGGACTAATGAAAAACTGTTTTTT.

The V gene is TRBV6-1, the J gene TRBJ1-1, with TRBD1 as a possible D gene (6 bases). Germline CDR1 is MNHNS and CDR2 is SASEGT. This CDR3 spans 14 amino acids. Trimming left V 2 bases short and J 4 bases short, with 11 bases between. The CDR3 nucleotides are TGTGCCAGCAGTGAACTCAGGGGAGTCACTGAAGCTTTCTTT. Its protein is CASSELRGVTEAFF.

The rearrangement uses TRBV7-6 and TRBJ1-1, with 7 bases fitting TRBD1. The V segment lost 5 bases and the J segment 1 base; nucleotides outside the gene matches: 1. CDR1 and CDR2 (germline): SGHVS, FNYEAQ. This CDR3 is built from 13 residues. CDR3: CASSGQENTEAFF. Written as DNA, the CDR3 is TGTGCCAGCAGCGGACAGGAGAACACTGAAGCTTTCTTT. The complete variable domain, with remaining parts taken from reference TRBV7-6 and TRBJ1-1, reads GAGVSQSPRYKVTKRGQDVALRCDPISGHVSLYWYRQALGQGPEFLTYFNYEAQQDKSGLPNDRFSAERPEGSISTLTIQRTEQRDSAMYRCASSGQENTEAFFGQGTRLTVV.

The chain recombines TRBV29-1 with TRBJ2-7; 9 nucleotides line up with TRBD2. The junction had 6 bases not matched to a gene; V was cut back by 5 bases and J by 4 bases. Per the germline V gene, CDR1 is SQVTM and CDR2 is ANQGSEA. This CDR3 is 13 amino acids long. In nucleotides, the CDR3 is TGCAGCGTTTGGCTAGCGGGGTCTTACGAGCAGTACTTC. It codes for CSVWLAGSYEQYF.

V gene TRBV24-1 combines with J gene TRBJ1-1; 7 bases line up with TRBD1. Trimming took 4 bases from V and 4 from J; bases not matched to a gene: 2. Germline V lookup: CDR1 KGHDR, CDR2 SFDVKD. This CDR3 is built from 13 residues. As DNA, the CDR3 is TGTGCCACCAGTGACCACAGGGGCACTGAAGCTTTCTTT. Protein sequence: CATSDHRGTEAFF.

This clonotype was seen a few times. This sequence joins TRBV12-3 or TRBV12-4 and TRBJ2-7; 11 nucleotides align to TRBD2. The length of the CDR3 is 15 residues. Trimming cost V 8 bases and J 6 bases; bases outside gene matches: 12. The CDR3 sequence is CASGRLAGPKGEQYF. The CDR3 nucleotides read TGTGCCAGCGGCAGACTAGCGGGACCCAAGGGCGAGCAGTACTTC.

V is TRBV5-1 and J is TRBJ2-7; TRBD2 agrees at 7 bases. Germline V gene sequence: CDR1 SGHRS, CDR2 YFSETQ. CDR3 length equals 15 residues. V dropped 7 bases and J dropped 2; count of bases not matched to a gene: 12. CDR3 nucleotides: TGCGCCAGCTCTAGTCGGGCTAGCGGACCCTACGAGCAGTACTTC. Protein product: CASSSRASGPYEQYF.

This chain uses TRBV29-1 with TRBJ1-2; TRBD1 aligns across 8 bases. The CDR3 is 13 amino acids. The J segment lost 6 bases and the V segment lost 3 bases, leaving 6 bases of the junction unmatched. In germline, CDR1 is SQVTM, CDR2 ANQGSEA. CDR3 region: CSVEDRAWDGYTF. In DNA form, the CDR3 reads TGCAGCGTTGAGGACAGGGCTTGGGATGGCTACACCTTC.

In this sample, this clonotype turned up once. The CDR3 is CASSQEWGTYNSPLHF. The CDR3 bases are TGCGCCAGCAGCCAAGAGTGGGGGACCTATAATTCACCCCTCCACTTT. This chain uses TRBV4-1 with TRBJ1-6; tentatively, D is TRBD1 (5 bases). Germline CDR1 MGHRA, CDR2 YSYEKL. The CDR3 extends over 16 amino acids. V lost 0 bases to trimming and J lost 2 bases, with 8 bases between them.

This clonotype turned up a few times. This chain links TRBV12-3 or TRBV12-4 with TRBJ1-2; TRBD1 aligns across 7 bases. The CDR3 covers 15 residues. The V and J ends lost 5 bases and 8 bases, in that order; junction bases with no gene match: 14. For the CDR3, the DNA is TGTGCCAGCAGTGGACCGGGACAGAAGATATGGGGCTACACCTTC. It translates to CASSGPGQKIWGYTF.

This clonotype showed up just a few times. The chain carries TRBV15 and TRBJ2-7; a weak D match, TRBD1 (6 bases). Germline V gives CDR1 LNHNV, CDR2 YYDKDF (reference sequence). The CDR3 is 16 amino acids. Trimming pared 0 bases from V and 1 base from J, leaving 13 bases between. CDR3 sequence reads: CATSRDPGENSYEQYF. CDR3 in DNA: TGTGCCACCAGCAGAGATCCAGGGGAGAATTCCTACGAGCAGTACTTC.

Only a few counts were recorded for this clonotype. The rearrangement joins TRBV27 to TRBJ2-7; D is unresolved. The germline CDR1 and CDR2 sequences are MNHEY and SMNVEV (reference sequence). The CDR3 is 16 amino acids. Trimming stripped 0 bases from V and 0 bases from J, with 12 bases between. CDR3 in amino acids: CASSLSIAASSYEQYF. DNA of the CDR3: TGTGCCAGCAGTTTATCGATTGCGGCTAGCTCCTACGAGCAGTACTTC.

This clonotype was detected only a few times. The CDR3 here is CAWRGQESLDEQYF. CDR3 in DNA: TGTGCCTGGAGGGGACAGGAAAGTCTGGACGAGCAGTACTTC. The chain carries TRBV30 and TRBJ2-7; 8 positions agree with TRBD1. Germline lookup yields CDR1 GTSNPN and CDR2 SVGIG (reference sequence). Trimming took 3 bases from V and 5 from J; bases not matched to a gene: 9. The CDR3 extends over 14 amino acids. Combining the CDR3 with reference TRBV30 and TRBJ2-7 gives the whole variable domain SQTIHQWPATLVQPVGSPLSLECTVEGTSNPNLYWYRQAAGRGLQLLFYSVGIGQISSEVPQNLSASRPQDRQFILSSKKLLLSDSGFYLCAWRGQESLDEQYFGPGTRLTVT.

This chain joins TRBV27 and TRBJ1-2, with D hard to call. Germline V CDR1 and CDR2: MNHEY, SMNVEV (reference sequence). This CDR3 contains 15 residues. Trimming left V 4 bases short and J 4 bases short, with 16 bases between. The CDR3 region is CASSSINGAIYGYTF. The CDR3 nucleotides are TGTGCCAGCAGTTCTATTAATGGAGCGATCTATGGCTACACCTTC.

The genes are TRBV2 and TRBJ1-3, with D maybe TRBD1 (5 bases). The V gene's germline CDR1 is SNHLY and CDR2 FYNNEI. V was cut by 8 bases and J by 1 base, with 18 bases left in between. The CDR3 loop spans 16 amino acids. CDR3 amino acids: CASGTGTVKSGNTIYF. Here the CDR3 DNA reads TGTGCCAGCGGCACCGGGACCGTTAAGTCTGGAAACACCATATATTTT.